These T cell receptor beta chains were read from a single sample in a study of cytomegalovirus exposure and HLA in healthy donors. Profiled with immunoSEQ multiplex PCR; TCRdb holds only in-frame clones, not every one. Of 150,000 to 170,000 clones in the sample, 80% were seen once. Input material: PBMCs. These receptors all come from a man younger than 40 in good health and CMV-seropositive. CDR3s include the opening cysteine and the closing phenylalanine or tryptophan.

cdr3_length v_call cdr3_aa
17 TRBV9 CASSAHTSASSYNEQFF
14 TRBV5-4 CASSLLAGGGEQYF
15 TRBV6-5 CASRPTSGRVNEQFF
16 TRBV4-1 CASSQEGQGSNTEAFF
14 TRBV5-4 CASSPQGGYTEAFF
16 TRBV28 CASSLLAGFSNQPQHF
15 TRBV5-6 CASRGHGSNGNTIYF
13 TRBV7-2 CASSSTGVETQYF
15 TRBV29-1 CSVGGLAGAINEQFF
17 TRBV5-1 CASSLKTSGRWTYEQYF
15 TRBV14 CASSQEQAPNTEAFF
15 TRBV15 CATSRDRGSNTEAFF
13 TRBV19 CASSPGQGYGYTF
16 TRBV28 CASSLILGSGGDTQYF
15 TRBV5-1 CASSLRGGARDTQYF
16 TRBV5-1 CASSLGRDRAAYGYTF
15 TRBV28 CASSFWQGTYNEQFF
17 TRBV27 CASSLRGFGVYQETQYF
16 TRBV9 CASSPWGGPGTDTQYF
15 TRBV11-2 CASSFRQGAGNTIYF
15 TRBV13 CASSVRREVGNTQYF
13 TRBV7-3 CASSRTAGNTIYF
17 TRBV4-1 CASSQDMGAEGYNEQFF
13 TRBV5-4 CASSRGGSDTQYF
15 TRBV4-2 CASSQEGVRGTEAFF
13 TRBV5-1 CASSLLAGETQYF
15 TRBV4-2 CASSNIEAGEGKLFF
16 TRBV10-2 CASSVSGEGANQPQHF
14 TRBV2 CASSSGQGTQPQHF
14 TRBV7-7 CASSLVIGSGELFF
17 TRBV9 CASSPLSEGARYDGYTF
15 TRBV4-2 CASSLRTSGNNEQFF
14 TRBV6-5 CASSYIRPNSPLHF
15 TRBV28 CASSLWTGDMYEQYF
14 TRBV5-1 CASSAGDREETQYF
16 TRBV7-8 CASSLSGGPGHHEQYF
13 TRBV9 CASSTGSTDTQYF
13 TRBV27 CASSLGQGSGYTF
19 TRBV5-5 CASSTPGTSGRDNTGELFF
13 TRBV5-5 CASMGPPAYEQYF
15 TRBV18 CASSPPMGALDEQFF
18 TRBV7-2 CASSLRPPARLAGNEQFF
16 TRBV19 CASSIFGTSGSNEQFF
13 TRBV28 CASTQGSNQPQHF
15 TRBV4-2 CASSQNRGYNTEAFF